The sample holds a few counts of the clone carrying this T cell receptor (beta chain). This record belongs to a study of T cells in Graves' hyperthyroidism and ophthalmopathy. Study-level information: Peripheral blood sampling occurred at initial diagnosis, before any treatment.

The germline CDR1 and CDR2 sequences are MNHEY and SMNVEV (reference sequence). V dropped 3 bases and J dropped 1 base, with 6 bases sitting between them. The CDR3 sequence is 13 residues long. A lack of ophthalmopathy progression within 18 months defined stable Graves' hyperthyroidism. For the diagnoses, clinical symptoms, serum thyroxine and TRAb, thyroid ultrasound and orbital computed tomography were used. RNA transcripts gave rise to amplified TCR beta CDR3 regions. The TCR CDR3 first-round RT-PCR relied on the HTBI primer set. TCRdb used MiXCR to reprocess the multiplex PCR reads, holding one entry per CDR3 protein. The sample holds some 560,000 distinct CDR3 sequences, 15% to 18% seen once.

The gene calls are TRBV27 and TRBJ1-2; D remains ambiguous. The receptor was derived from a woman aged 25-40 years with Graves' hyperthyroidism. The sequenced sample was blood. Here the CDR3 DNA reads TGTGCCAGCAGTTTTAGGATTAACTATGGCTACACCTTC. It translates to CASSFRINYGYTF.